This T cell receptor beta chain was retrieved from a study of cytomegalovirus exposure and HLA in healthy donors. Primers for the PCR totalled 60 Vbeta and 13 Jbeta. Clones were sequenced by immunoSEQ multiplex PCR, and TCRdb holds only the in-frame ones, with some missing. The data show 85,000 to 100,000 clones, with around four fifths seen just once and 3% to 4.5% held by the top ten. Details on this clone: The antigen is unknown.

Findings of the study overall: In a later analysis, at a false discovery rate of 0.05, 15,000 to 20,000 TCR beta sequences were associated with HLA alleles. Evidence from a later analysis indicated that most CMV-associated TCR beta chains looked HLA-restricted.

The CDR3 has 15 residues. V was shortened by 3 bases and J by 3 bases, with 15 bases between the two germline ends. Germline CDR1 LNHDA, CDR2 SQIVND (reference sequence). V is TRBV19 and J is TRBJ2-7; possible D gene TRBD2, 7 bases. Material for sequencing was PBMCs. The receptor's source is a female donor in good health and CMV-seropositive. This CDR3 is CASSIKAGEGYEQYF. The CDR3 region has the DNA TGTGCCAGTAGTATTAAGGCAGGGGAGGGCTACGAGCAGTACTTC.